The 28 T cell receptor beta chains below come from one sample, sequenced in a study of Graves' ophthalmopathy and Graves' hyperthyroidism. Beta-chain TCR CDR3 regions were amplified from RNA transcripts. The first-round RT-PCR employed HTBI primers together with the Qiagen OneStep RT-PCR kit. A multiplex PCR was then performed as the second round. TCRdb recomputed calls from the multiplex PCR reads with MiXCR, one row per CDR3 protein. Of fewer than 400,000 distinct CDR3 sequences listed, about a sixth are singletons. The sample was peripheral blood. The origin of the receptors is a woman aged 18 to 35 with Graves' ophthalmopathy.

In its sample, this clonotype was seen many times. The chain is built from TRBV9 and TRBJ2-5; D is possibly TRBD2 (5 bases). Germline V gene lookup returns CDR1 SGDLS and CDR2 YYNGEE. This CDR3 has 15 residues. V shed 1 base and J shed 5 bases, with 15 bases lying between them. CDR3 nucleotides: TGTGCCAGCAGCGTATCGACTGGAGGAGGCGAGACCCAGTACTTC. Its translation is CASSVSTGGGETQYF.

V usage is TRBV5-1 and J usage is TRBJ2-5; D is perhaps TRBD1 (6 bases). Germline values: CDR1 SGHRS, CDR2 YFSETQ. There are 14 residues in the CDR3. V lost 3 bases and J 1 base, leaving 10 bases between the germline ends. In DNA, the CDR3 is TGCGCCAGCAGCTCGACAGGAGTCCAAGAGACCCAGTACTTC. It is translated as CASSSTGVQETQYF.

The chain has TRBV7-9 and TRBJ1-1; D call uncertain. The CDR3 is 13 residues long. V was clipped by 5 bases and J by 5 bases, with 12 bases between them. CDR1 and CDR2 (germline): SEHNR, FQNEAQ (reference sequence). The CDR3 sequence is CASSPDGRTEAFF. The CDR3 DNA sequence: TGTGCCAGCAGCCCCGACGGCAGAACTGAAGCTTTCTTT.

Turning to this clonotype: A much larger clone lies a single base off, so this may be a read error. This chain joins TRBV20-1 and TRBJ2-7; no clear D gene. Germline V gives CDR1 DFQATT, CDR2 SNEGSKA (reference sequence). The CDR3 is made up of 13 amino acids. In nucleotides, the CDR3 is TGCAGTGCTAGAGGGGCTCATGGCTACGAGCAGCACTTC. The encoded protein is CSARGAHGYEQHF.

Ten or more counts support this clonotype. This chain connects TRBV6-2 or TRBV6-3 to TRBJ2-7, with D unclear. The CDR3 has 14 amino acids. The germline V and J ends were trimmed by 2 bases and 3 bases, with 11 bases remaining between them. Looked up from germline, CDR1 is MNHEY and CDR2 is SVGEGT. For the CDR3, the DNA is TGTGCCAGCAGTTACAGGGCCGACAACTACGAGCAGTACTTC. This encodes CASSYRADNYEQYF.

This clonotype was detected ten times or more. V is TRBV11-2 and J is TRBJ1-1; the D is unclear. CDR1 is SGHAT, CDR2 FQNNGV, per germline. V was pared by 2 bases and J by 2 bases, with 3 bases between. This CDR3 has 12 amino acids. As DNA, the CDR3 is TGTGCCAGCAGCTTATCTAACACTGAAGCTTTCTTT. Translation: CASSLSNTEAFF.

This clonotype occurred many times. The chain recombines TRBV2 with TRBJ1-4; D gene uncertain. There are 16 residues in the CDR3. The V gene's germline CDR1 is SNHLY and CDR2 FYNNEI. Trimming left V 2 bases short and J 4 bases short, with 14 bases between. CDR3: CASSESGYADNEKLFF. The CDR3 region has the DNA TGTGCCAGCAGTGAATCTGGTTACGCTGATAATGAAAAACTGTTTTTT.

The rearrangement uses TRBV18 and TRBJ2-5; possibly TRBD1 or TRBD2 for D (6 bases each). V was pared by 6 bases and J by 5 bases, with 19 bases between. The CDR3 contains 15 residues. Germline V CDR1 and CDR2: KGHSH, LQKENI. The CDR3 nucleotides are TGTGCCAGCTCGCCCACCTCCGGGGGCAGGGAGACCCAGTACTTC. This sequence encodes CASSPTSGGRETQYF.

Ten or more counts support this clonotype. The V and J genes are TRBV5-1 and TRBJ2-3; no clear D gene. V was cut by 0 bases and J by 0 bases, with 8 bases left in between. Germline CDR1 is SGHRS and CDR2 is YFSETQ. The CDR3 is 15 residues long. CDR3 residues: CASSLGPTSTDTQYF. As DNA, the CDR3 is TGCGCCAGCAGCTTGGGCCCGACTAGCACAGATACGCAGTATTTT.

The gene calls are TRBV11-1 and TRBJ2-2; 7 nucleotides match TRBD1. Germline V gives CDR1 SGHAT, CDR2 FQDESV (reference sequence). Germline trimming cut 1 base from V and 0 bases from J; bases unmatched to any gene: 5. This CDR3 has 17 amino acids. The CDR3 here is CASSLVFGTANTGELFF. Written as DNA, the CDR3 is TGTGCCAGCAGCTTAGTTTTCGGGACAGCGAACACCGGGGAGCTGTTTTTT.

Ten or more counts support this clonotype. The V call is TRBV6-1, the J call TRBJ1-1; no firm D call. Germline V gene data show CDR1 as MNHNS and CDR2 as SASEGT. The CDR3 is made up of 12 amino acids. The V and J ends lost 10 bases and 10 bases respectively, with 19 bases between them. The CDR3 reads CATSPGVSSAFF. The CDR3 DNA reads TGTGCCACCAGCCCCGGGGTATCTTCAGCTTTCTTT.

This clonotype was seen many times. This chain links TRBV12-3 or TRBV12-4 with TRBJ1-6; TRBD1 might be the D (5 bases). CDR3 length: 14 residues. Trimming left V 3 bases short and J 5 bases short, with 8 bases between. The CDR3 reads CASSFGQHNSPLHF. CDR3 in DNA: TGTGCCAGCAGTTTCGGACAACATAATTCACCCCTCCACTTT.

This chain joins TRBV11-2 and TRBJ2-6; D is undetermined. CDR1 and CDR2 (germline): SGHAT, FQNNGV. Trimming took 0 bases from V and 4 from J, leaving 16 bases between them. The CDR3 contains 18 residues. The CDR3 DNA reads TGTGCCAGCAGCTTAGATCCCCTAACCTTCTCCGGGGCCAACGTCCTGACTTTC. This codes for CASSLDPLTFSGANVLTF.

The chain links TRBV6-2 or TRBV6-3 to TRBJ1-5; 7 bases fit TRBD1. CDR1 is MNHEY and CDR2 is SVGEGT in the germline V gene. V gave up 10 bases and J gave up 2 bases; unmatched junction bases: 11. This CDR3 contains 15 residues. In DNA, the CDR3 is TGTGCCACCAAAGAGGGGGCAGTTGGCAATCAGCCCCAGCATTTT. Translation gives CATKEGAVGNQPQHF.

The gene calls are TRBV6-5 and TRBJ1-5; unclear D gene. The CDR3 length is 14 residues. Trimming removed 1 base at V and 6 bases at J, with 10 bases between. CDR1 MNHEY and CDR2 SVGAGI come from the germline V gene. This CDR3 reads CASSYWVVSQPQHF. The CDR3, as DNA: TGTGCCAGCAGTTACTGGGTAGTAAGTCAGCCCCAGCATTTT.

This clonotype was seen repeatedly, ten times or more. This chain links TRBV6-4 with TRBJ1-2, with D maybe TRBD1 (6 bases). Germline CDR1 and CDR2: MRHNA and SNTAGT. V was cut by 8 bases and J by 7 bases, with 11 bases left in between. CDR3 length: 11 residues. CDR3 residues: CASAGAGGYTF. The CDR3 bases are TGTGCCAGCGCAGGGGCGGGTGGCTACACCTTC.

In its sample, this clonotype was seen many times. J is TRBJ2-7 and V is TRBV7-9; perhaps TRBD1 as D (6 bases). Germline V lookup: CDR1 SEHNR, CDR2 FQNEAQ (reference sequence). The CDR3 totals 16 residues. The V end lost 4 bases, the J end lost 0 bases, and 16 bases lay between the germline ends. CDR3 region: CASSSQGGSSSYEQYF. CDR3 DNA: TGTGCCAGCAGCTCACAGGGCGGCTCGAGCTCCTACGAGCAGTACTTC.

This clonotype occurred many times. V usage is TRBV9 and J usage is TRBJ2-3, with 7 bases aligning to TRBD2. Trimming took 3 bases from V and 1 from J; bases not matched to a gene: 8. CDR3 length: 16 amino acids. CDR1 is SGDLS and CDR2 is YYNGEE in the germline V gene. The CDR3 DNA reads TGTGCCAGCAGCGCTCCTGTCCGGGGGGGCACAGATACGCAGTATTTT. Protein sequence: CASSAPVRGGTDTQYF.

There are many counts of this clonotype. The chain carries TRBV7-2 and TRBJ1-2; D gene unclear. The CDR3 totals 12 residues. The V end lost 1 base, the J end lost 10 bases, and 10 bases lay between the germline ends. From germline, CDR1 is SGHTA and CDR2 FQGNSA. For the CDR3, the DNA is TGTGCCAGCAGCTTAGGGCATTTGGCCTACACCTTC. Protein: CASSLGHLAYTF.

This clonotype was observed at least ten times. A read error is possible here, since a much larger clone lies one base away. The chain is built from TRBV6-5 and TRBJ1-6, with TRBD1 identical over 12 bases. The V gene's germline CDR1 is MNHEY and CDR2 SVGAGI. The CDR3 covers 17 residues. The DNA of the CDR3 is TGTGCCGGCAGTCCGGGACAGGGGGCAGGTCTTTGGTCACCCCTCCACTTT. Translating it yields CAGSPGQGAGLWSPLHF.

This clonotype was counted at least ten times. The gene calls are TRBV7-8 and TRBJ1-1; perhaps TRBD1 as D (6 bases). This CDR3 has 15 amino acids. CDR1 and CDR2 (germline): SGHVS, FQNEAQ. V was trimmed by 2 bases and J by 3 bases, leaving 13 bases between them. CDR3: CASSLREGGYTEAFF. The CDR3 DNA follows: TGTGCCAGCAGCTTACGCGAGGGGGGTTACACTGAAGCTTTCTTT.

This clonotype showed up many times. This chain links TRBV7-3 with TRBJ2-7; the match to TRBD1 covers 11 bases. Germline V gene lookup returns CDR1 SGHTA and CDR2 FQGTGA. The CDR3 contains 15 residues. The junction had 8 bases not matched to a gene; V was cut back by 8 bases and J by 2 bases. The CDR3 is CASSLGTGGTYEQYF. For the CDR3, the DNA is TGTGCCAGCTCACTCGGGACAGGGGGAACCTACGAGCAGTACTTC.

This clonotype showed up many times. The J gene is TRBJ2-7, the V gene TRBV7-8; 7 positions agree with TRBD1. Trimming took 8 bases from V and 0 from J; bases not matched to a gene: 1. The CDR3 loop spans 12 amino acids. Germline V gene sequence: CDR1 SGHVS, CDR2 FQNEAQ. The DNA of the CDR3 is TGTGCCAGCCAGGGGGACTCCTACGAGCAGTACTTC. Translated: CASQGDSYEQYF.

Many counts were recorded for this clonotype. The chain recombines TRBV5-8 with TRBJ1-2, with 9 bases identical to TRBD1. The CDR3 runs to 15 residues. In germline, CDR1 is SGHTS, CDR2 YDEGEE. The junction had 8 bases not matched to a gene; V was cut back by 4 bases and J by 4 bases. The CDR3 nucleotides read TGTGCCAGCAGCCCTCGGACAGGGGAGCCCTATGGCTACACCTTC. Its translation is CASSPRTGEPYGYTF. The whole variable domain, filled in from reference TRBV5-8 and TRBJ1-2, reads EAGVTQSPTHLIKTRGQQATLRCSPISGHTSVYWYQQALGLGLQFLLWYDEGEERNRGNFPPRFSGRQFPNYSSELNVNALELEDSALYLCASSPRTGEPYGYTFGSGTRLTVV.

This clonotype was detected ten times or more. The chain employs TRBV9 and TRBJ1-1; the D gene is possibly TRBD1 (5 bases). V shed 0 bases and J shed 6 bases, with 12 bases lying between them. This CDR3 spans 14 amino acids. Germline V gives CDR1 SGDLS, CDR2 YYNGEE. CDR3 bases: TGTGCCAGCAGCGTAGCTGGGGGTCTTTCTGAAGCTTTCTTT. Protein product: CASSVAGGLSEAFF.

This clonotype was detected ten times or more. CDR3 coding DNA: TGCAGCGTTGACTTCAGGGGTTATGGGCAGTACTTC. It is translated as CSVDFRGYGQYF. The chain joins TRBV29-1 to TRBJ2-7, with a tentative D call TRBD1 (6 bases). The CDR3 spans 12 residues. V lost 3 bases and J 9 bases, leaving 15 bases between the germline ends. CDR1 and CDR2 (germline): SQVTM, ANQGSEA.

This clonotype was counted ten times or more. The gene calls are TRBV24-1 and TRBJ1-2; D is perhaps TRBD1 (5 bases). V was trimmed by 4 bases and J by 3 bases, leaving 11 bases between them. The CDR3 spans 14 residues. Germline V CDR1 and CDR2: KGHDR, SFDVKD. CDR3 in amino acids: CATSDSGGDYGYTF. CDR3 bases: TGTGCCACCAGTGACTCGGGAGGGGACTATGGCTACACCTTC.

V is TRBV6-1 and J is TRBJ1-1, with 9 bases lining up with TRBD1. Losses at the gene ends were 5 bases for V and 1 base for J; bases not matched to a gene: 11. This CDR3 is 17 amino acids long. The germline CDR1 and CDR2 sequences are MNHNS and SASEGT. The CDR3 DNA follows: TGTGCCAGCAGTCAAACCAAACAGGGGGCGCAGAACACTGAAGCTTTCTTT. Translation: CASSQTKQGAQNTEAFF.